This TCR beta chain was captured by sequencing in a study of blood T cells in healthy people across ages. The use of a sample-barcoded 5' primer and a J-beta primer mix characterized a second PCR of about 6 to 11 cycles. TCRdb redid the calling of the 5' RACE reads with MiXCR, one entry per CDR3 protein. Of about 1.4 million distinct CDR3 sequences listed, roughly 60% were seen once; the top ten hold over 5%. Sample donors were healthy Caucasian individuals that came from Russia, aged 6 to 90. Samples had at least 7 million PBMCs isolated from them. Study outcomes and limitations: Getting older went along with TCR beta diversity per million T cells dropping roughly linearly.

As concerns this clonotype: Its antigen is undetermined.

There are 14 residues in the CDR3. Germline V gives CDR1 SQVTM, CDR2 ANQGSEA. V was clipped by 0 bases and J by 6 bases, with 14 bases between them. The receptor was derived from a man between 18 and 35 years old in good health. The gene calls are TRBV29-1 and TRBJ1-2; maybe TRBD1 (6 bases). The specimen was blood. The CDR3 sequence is CSVEDTLRGDGYTF. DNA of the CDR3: TGCAGCGTTGAAGACACGCTGAGGGGGGATGGCTACACCTTC.